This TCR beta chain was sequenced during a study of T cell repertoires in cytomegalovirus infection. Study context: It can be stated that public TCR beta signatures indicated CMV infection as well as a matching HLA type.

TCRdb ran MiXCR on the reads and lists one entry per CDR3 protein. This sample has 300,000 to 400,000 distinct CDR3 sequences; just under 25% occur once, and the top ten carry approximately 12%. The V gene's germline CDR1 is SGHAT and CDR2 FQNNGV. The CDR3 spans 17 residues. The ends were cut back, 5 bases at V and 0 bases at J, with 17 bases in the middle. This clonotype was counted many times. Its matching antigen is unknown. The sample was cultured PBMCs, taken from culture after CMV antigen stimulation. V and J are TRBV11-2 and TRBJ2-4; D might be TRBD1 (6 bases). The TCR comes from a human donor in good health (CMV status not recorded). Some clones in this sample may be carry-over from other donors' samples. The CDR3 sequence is CASSPFEGEIAKNIQYF. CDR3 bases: TGTGCCAGCAGCCCTTTCGAGGGGGAGATAGCCAAAAACATTCAGTACTTC.